The clone carrying this T cell receptor beta chain was observed once. Sequenced by immunoSEQ multiplex PCR; TCRdb stores in-frame clones only, minus some. Found here are some 45,000 clones, roughly 90% of them singletons; the top ten hold 3.5% to 5%. The data were obtained in a study of graft-versus-host responses after intestinal transplantation. Trimming removed 0 bases at V and 6 bases at J, with 15 bases between. The CDR3 is 16 amino acids. Looked up from germline, CDR1 is SGDLS and CDR2 is YYNGEE. This TCR came from a human patient who received an intestinal transplant, so some T cells may come from the graft donor. The sequencing used PBMCs, collected 524 days after transplant. The rearrangement uses TRBV9 and TRBJ2-2, with D perhaps given as TRBD1 or TRBD2 (5 bases each). In DNA, the CDR3 is TGTGCCAGCAGCGTAGACTTCGTGAGGGGTGCCGGGGAGCTGTTTTTT. Translating gives CASSVDFVRGAGELFF.